One sample yielded the 29 T cell receptor beta chains listed below, sequenced in a study of T cell repertoires in cytomegalovirus infection. Their cognate antigens are unknown. In TCRdb, the reads were re-called with MiXCR into one record per CDR3 protein. Among fewer than 850,000 distinct CDR3 sequences listed, approximately 32% were seen once. The sequencing used cultured CD8+ T cells from PBMCs, collected from culture after CMV antigen stimulation. These receptors were taken from a human donor in good health (CMV status not recorded). Some clones in this sample may be carry-over from other donors' samples.

This clonotype came up a few times. The J gene is TRBJ1-4, the V gene TRBV7-9, with TRBD1 matching 8 bases. The CDR3 has 15 residues. Germline CDR1 reads SEHNR; CDR2 reads FQNEAQ (reference sequence). J was trimmed by 4 bases and V by 5 bases; bases with no gene match: 6. CDR3 nucleotides: TGTGCCAGCAGCCAAGACAGGGGTATTAATGAAAAACTGTTTTTT. Its translation is CASSQDRGINEKLFF.

This sequence joins TRBV4-1 and TRBJ2-5; D perhaps matches TRBD2 (5 bases). Trimming removed 1 base from V and 4 bases from J, with 13 bases in between. The CDR3 length is 15 residues. Germline-derived CDR1 and CDR2 are MGHRA and YSYEKL. CDR3 DNA: TGCGCCAGCAGCCAAGGAGGAGGTTCGGGAGAGACCCAGTACTTC. Protein sequence: CASSQGGGSGETQYF.

The J gene is TRBJ1-5, the V gene TRBV15, with D perhaps matching TRBD1 (5 bases). CDR3 length: 15 amino acids. Trimming took 0 bases from V and 7 from J, leaving 13 bases between them. Germline loops: CDR1 LNHNV, CDR2 YYDKDF (reference sequence). The DNA for the CDR3 is TGTGCCACCAGCAGAGATCGGGGGTTATACCAGCCCCAGCATTTT. Amino acid sequence: CATSRDRGLYQPQHF.

This clonotype has just a few counts. The chain combines TRBV27 with TRBJ2-7; D is unresolved. The CDR3 contains 15 residues. CDR1 is MNHEY and CDR2 is SMNVEV in the germline V gene (reference sequence). Trimming pared 4 bases from V and 0 bases from J, leaving 13 bases between. CDR3 amino acids: CASSSIRGLSYEQYF. The DNA for the CDR3 is TGTGCCAGCAGTTCCATCCGAGGTCTCTCCTACGAGCAGTACTTC.

The V call is TRBV2, the J call TRBJ1-2, with TRBD1 matching 10 bases. The CDR3 sequence is 13 residues long. Germline V gene data show CDR1 as SNHLY and CDR2 as FYNNEI. The CDR3 DNA reads as TGTGCTTCTCTGGGGCGGGACAGGGGTGGCTACACCTTC. Amino acid sequence: CASLGRDRGGYTF.

This clonotype was seen a handful of times. The chain links TRBV12-3 or TRBV12-4 to TRBJ1-2; D remains unclear. The CDR3 runs 18 residues. Trimming left V 3 bases short and J 0 bases short, with 20 bases between. In DNA form, the CDR3 reads TGTGCCAGCAGTTTCGGGCCCCCGTGGGAAGGGTCTAACTATGGCTACACCTTC. This codes for CASSFGPPWEGSNYGYTF.

This clonotype was counted only a few times. The V gene is TRBV6-1, the J gene TRBJ2-6, with 8 bases aligning to TRBD1. CDR1 MNHNS and CDR2 SASEGT come from the germline V gene. The CDR3 is 17 residues long. Trimming at V came to 7 bases and at J to 0 bases, leaving 8 bases not matched to a gene. This CDR3 is CASTKGTGLSGANVLTF. The DNA for the CDR3 is TGTGCCAGCACTAAGGGGACAGGACTCTCTGGGGCCAACGTCCTGACTTTC.

The V call is TRBV4-1, the J call TRBJ2-1, with 10 bases that match TRBD2. With 0 bases clipped from V and 1 base from J, the junction kept 12 bases outside the gene matches. This CDR3 is built from 20 residues. The V gene's germline CDR1 is MGHRA and CDR2 YSYEKL. DNA of the CDR3: TGCGCCAGCAGCCAAGATCCTACTAGCGGGGTCCCCCTTTCCTACAATGAGCAGTTCTTC. Protein product: CASSQDPTSGVPLSYNEQFF.

The CDR3 DNA follows: TGTGCCAGCAGCTTAGATCCCAGGAGCAATCAGCCCCAGCATTTT. Translated, it gives CASSLDPRSNQPQHF. The V and J genes are TRBV7-6 and TRBJ1-5; D is unresolved. V shed 1 base and J shed 1 base, with 8 bases lying between them. CDR3 length equals 15 residues. Germline CDR1 is SGHVS and CDR2 is FNYEAQ.

V gene TRBV7-9 combines with J gene TRBJ2-1, with D unclear. Deletions cut 5 bases from V and 4 bases from J, with 15 bases between. CDR1 is SEHNR and CDR2 is FQNEAQ in the germline V gene (reference sequence). This CDR3 region has 15 residues. CDR3 loop: CASSNHGALYNEQFF. DNA of the CDR3: TGTGCCAGCAGCAACCACGGAGCCCTATACAATGAGCAGTTCTTC.

Comment on this clonotype: A much larger clone lies a single base off, so this may be a read error. This chain uses TRBV7-3 with TRBJ2-5; D is undetermined. The CDR3 spans 13 residues. V lost 6 bases to trimming and J lost 2 bases, with 10 bases between them. CDR1 SGHTA and CDR2 FQGTGA come from the germline V gene. CDR3 protein: CASRESVQETQYF. In nucleotides, the CDR3 is TGTGCCAGCAGAGAGTCGGTACAAGAGACCCAGTACTTC.

This clonotype was observed a handful of times. The chain joins TRBV6-2 or TRBV6-3 to TRBJ1-1, with D unclear. Deletions cut 7 bases from V and 1 base from J, with 10 bases between. Per the germline V gene, CDR1 is MNHEY and CDR2 is SVGEGT. The length of the CDR3 is 13 residues. CDR3 residues: CASTLHPNTEAFF. CDR3 in DNA: TGTGCCAGCACCCTCCACCCGAACACTGAAGCTTTCTTT.

V gene TRBV12-3 or TRBV12-4 combines with J gene TRBJ1-5, with D uncertain. The assigned J gene may be wrong: the sequence end matches TRBJ2-3 better. The CDR3 covers 17 residues. The CDR3 nucleotides read TGTGCCAGCAGTTTAGCGCCATGGGCAGGCGGCAATCAGCCCCAGTATTTT. It specifies CASSLAPWAGGNQPQYF.

This clonotype was counted ten times or more. This chain joins TRBV19 and TRBJ1-1, with a possible D match to TRBD1 (5 bases). The CDR3 runs to 14 residues. V was cut by 5 bases and J by 3 bases, with 13 bases left in between. In germline, CDR1 is LNHDA, CDR2 SQIVND (reference sequence). CDR3 nucleotides: TGTGCCAGTAGTTCAAGGGGTGGGTACACTGAAGCTTTCTTT. Amino acid sequence: CASSSRGGYTEAFF.

This clonotype was counted a few times. V is TRBV7-6 and J is TRBJ2-1; no reliable D call. CDR1 and CDR2 (germline): SGHVS, FNYEAQ. The CDR3 contains 18 residues. The ends were cut back, 1 base at V and 0 bases at J, with 16 bases in the middle. CDR3 bases: TGTGCCAGCAGCTTAGTCCCAGCCGAACAAGTCTCCTACAATGAGCAGTTCTTC. Protein product: CASSLVPAEQVSYNEQFF.

V usage is TRBV7-8 and J usage is TRBJ2-1; D remains unclear. The CDR3 covers 11 residues. Per germline, CDR1 SGHVS and CDR2 FQNEAQ. V was cut by 5 bases and J by 10 bases, with 9 bases left in between. The CDR3 sequence: CASSVYEEQFF. The CDR3 DNA is TGTGCCAGCAGCGTATACGAGGAGCAGTTCTTC.

This chain links TRBV20-1 with TRBJ1-5, with 7 bases fitting TRBD1. The ends lost 2 bases at V and 4 bases at J; junction bases unmatched: 8. Germline V gives CDR1 DFQATT, CDR2 SNEGSKA (reference sequence). This CDR3 is 15 amino acids long. CDR3 loop: CSARTPKGANQPQHF. CDR3 sequence (DNA): TGCAGTGCTAGAACCCCCAAGGGGGCGAATCAGCCCCAGCATTTT.

This clonotype was seen ten or more times. The chain recombines TRBV7-2 with TRBJ2-5, with D possibly being TRBD1 or TRBD2 (6 bases each). CDR3 length equals 15 residues. The V gene's germline CDR1 is SGHTA and CDR2 FQGNSA. V was shortened by 6 bases and J by 4 bases, with 18 bases between the two germline ends. The CDR3: CASRHIGGTTETQYF. The DNA of the CDR3 is TGTGCCAGCAGGCACATCGGGGGCACCACAGAGACCCAGTACTTC.

This sequence joins TRBV12-5 and TRBJ1-1; 12 positions agree with TRBD1. The junction had 15 bases not matched to a gene; V was cut back by 3 bases and J by 1 base. Per germline, CDR1 LGHNT and CDR2 FRNRAP. The CDR3 is made up of 20 amino acids. DNA of the CDR3: TGTGCTAGTGGTTTCTCCCTCTCTCCGGGACAGGGGGCAAGGAACACTGAAGCTTTCTTT. It translates to CASGFSLSPGQGARNTEAFF.

This clonotype was detected a few times. The V gene is TRBV2, the J gene TRBJ2-7; 7 bases map to TRBD2. Trimming at V came to 6 bases and at J to 3 bases, leaving 8 bases not matched to a gene. The CDR3 covers 14 residues. From germline, CDR1 is SNHLY and CDR2 FYNNEI. The CDR3 here is CASSAEAGSYEQYV. DNA of the CDR3: TGTGCCAGCAGCGCAGAAGCGGGGAGCTACGAGCAGTACGTC.

This clonotype was counted ten times or more. The chain links TRBV27 to TRBJ1-6, with D maybe TRBD1 (6 bases). Germline V gene data show CDR1 as MNHEY and CDR2 as SMNVEV (reference sequence). The CDR3 is 22 amino acids. V gave up 3 bases and J gave up 3 bases, with 30 bases separating them. CDR3 coding DNA: TGTGCCAGCAGTTTTATAGGACAGCTTAGCCTCTCGTCTGAGTTCTATAATTCACCCCTCCACTTT. Translation gives CASSFIGQLSLSSEFYNSPLHF.

The rearrangement uses TRBV14 and TRBJ2-5; TRBD2 matches at 7 bases. The V and J ends lost 4 bases and 5 bases, in that order; junction bases with no gene match: 13. CDR3 length: 16 residues. Per the germline V gene, CDR1 is SGHDN and CDR2 is FVKESK. CDR3: CASSPWSGGIGETQYF. CDR3 in DNA: TGTGCCAGCAGCCCGTGGTCGGGGGGAATTGGGGAGACCCAGTACTTC.

This clonotype has only a few counts. This chain connects TRBV19 to TRBJ2-3; D perhaps matches TRBD1 (5 bases). The ends were cut back, 6 bases at V and 4 bases at J, with 11 bases in the middle. Germline CDR1 LNHDA, CDR2 SQIVND (reference sequence). This CDR3 has 13 amino acids. The CDR3 protein is CASSSGHADTQYF. CDR3 coding DNA: TGTGCCAGTAGCAGTGGACACGCAGATACGCAGTATTTT.

The chain has TRBV6-1 and TRBJ2-6, with a tentative D call TRBD1 (6 bases). The V end lost 5 bases, the J end lost 2 bases, and 13 bases lay between the germline ends. The CDR3 is made up of 16 amino acids. Germline loops: CDR1 MNHNS, CDR2 SASEGT. CDR3 coding DNA: TGTGCCAGCAGTCCCTGGGGGCTAACTGGGGCCAACGTCCTGACTTTC. Protein product: CASSPWGLTGANVLTF.

This clonotype was observed a handful of times. The V gene is TRBV7-6, the J gene TRBJ1-4; 10 nucleotides agree with TRBD1. The J segment lost 5 bases and the V segment lost 5 bases, leaving 5 bases of the junction unmatched. The CDR3 loop spans 15 amino acids. Germline lookup yields CDR1 SGHVS and CDR2 FNYEAQ. CDR3 nucleotide sequence: TGTGCCAGCAGCGGGACAGGGGCGACGAATGAAAAACTGTTTTTT. Translated: CASSGTGATNEKLFF. The variable domain in full, with the rest retrieved from reference TRBV7-6 and TRBJ1-4, is GAGVSQSPRYKVTKRGQDVALRCDPISGHVSLYWYRQALGQGPEFLTYFNYEAQQDKSGLPNDRFSAERPEGSISTLTIQRTEQRDSAMYRCASSGTGATNEKLFFGSGTQLSVL.

This clonotype was detected many times. The V call is TRBV6-5, the J call TRBJ1-2, with D possibly matching TRBD1 (5 bases). Germline V CDR1 and CDR2: MNHEY, SVGAGI. The CDR3 length is 13 residues. V was clipped by 2 bases and J by 4 bases, with 8 bases between them. The CDR3 is CASSYGGSYGYTF. The CDR3 DNA is TGTGCCAGCAGTTACGGGGGTAGCTATGGCTACACCTTC.

This clonotype was seen a single time. The DNA of the CDR3 is TGTGCCAGCACCCTAGGGGGGAGGGCTAACTATGGCTACACCTTC. It encodes CASTLGGRANYGYTF. V and J are TRBV7-9 and TRBJ1-2; TRBD1 is a possible D gene (6 bases). Germline CDR1 and CDR2: SEHNR and FQNEAQ (reference sequence). Trimming took 7 bases from V and 0 from J, leaving 15 bases between them. This CDR3 region has 15 residues.

V usage is TRBV5-1 and J usage is TRBJ2-1, with D maybe TRBD1 (5 bases). Trimming removed 10 bases at V and 3 bases at J, with 17 bases between. Germline loops: CDR1 SGHRS, CDR2 YFSETQ. There are 14 residues in the CDR3. The CDR3 DNA follows: TGCGCCTCTTACGACCCAGGGTTCTACAATGAGCAGTTCTTC. The encoded protein is CASYDPGFYNEQFF.

This clonotype was seen a handful of times. V is TRBV6-2 or TRBV6-3 and J is TRBJ1-1; D is perhaps TRBD1 (6 bases). The CDR3 extends over 13 amino acids. V lost 10 bases and J 1 base, leaving 13 bases between the germline ends. Germline CDR1 is MNHEY and CDR2 is SVGEGT. Written as DNA, the CDR3 is TGTGCCACGAGGGACACTCAGAACACTGAAGCTTTCTTT. It specifies CATRDTQNTEAFF.